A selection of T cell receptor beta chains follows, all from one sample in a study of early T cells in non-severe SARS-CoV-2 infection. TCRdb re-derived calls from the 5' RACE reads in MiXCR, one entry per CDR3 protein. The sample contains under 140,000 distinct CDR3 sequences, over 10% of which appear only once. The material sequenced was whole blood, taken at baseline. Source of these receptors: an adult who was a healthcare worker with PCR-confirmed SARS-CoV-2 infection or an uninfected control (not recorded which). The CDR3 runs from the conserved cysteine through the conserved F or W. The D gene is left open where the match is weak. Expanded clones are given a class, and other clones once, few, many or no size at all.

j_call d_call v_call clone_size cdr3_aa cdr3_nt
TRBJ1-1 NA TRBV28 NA CASSLPGADTEAFF TGTGCCAGCAGTTTACCCGGGGCGGACACTGAAGCTTTCTTT
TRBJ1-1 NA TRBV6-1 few CASSDNGNTEAFF TGTGCCAGCAGTGATAACGGGAACACTGAAGCTTTCTTT
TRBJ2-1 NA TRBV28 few CASKTGGTYNEQFF TGTGCCAGCAAAACTGGGGGTACCTACAATGAGCAGTTCTTC
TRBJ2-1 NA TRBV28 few CASSSGHLTFNNEQFF TGTGCCAGCAGTTCCGGACACCTCACCTTTAACAATGAGCAGTTCTTC
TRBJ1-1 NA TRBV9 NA CASSVGAGKVSEAFF TGTGCCAGCAGCGTAGGTGCAGGGAAAGTCTCAGAAGCTTTCTTT
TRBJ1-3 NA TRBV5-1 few CASSPRQEWSGNTIYF TGCGCCAGCAGCCCGCGACAGGAATGGTCTGGAAACACCATATATTTT
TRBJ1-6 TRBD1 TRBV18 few CASSPETGFVGSPLHF TGTGCCAGCTCACCAGAGACAGGGTTTGTTGGTTCACCCCTCCACTTT
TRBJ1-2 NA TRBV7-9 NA CASSPDGRNNYGYTF TGTGCCAGCAGCCCGGACGGGAGAAATAACTATGGCTACACCTTC
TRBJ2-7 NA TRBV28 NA CASSLTVYEQYF TGTGCCAGCAGTTTGACAGTCTACGAGCAGTACTTC
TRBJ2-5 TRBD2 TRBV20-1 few CSARGLRTSEETQYF TGCAGTGCTAGAGGTCTCCGGACTAGCGAAGAGACCCAGTACTTC
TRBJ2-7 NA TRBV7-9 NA CASSLAKGAGSRSYEQYF TGTGCCAGCAGCTTAGCGAAGGGCGCAGGGAGTCGCTCCTACGAGCAGTACTTC
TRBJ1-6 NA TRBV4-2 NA CASSQGQGGSPLHF TGTGCCAGCAGCCAAGGGCAGGGTGGTTCACCCCTCCACTTT
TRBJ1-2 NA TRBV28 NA CASSLLQVDYGYTF TGTGCCAGCAGTTTACTACAGGTAGACTATGGCTACACCTTC
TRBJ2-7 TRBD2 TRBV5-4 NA CASSFQREPYEQYF TGTGCCAGCAGCTTCCAGCGGGAGCCCTACGAGCAGTACTTC
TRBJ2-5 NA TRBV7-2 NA CASSWVSRTQYF TGTGCCAGCAGCTGGGTCAGTCGGACCCAGTACTTC
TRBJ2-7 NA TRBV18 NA CASSPSRDEQYF TGTGCCAGCTCACCCAGTCGCGACGAGCAGTACTTC
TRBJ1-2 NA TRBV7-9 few CASSFDSYGYTF TGTGCCAGCAGCTTTGACAGCTATGGCTACACCTTC
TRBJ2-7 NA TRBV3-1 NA CASSQVTSLLGEQYF TGTGCCAGCAGCCAAGTTACTTCCCTCTTGGGGGAGCAGTACTTC
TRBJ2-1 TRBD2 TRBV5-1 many CASSLLLAGEYNEQFF TGCGCCAGCAGCTTGCTGTTAGCGGGAGAATACAATGAGCAGTTCTTC
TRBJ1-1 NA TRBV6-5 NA CASKGLVGGAREEAFF TGTGCCAGCAAAGGCCTCGTCGGGGGCGCGAGAGAAGAAGCTTTCTTT
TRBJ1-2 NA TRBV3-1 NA CASSQVGNTAHYGYTF TGTGCCAGCAGCCAAGTGGGGAACACTGCTCACTATGGCTACACCTTC
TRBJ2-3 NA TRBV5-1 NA CASSPRGGRSTDTQYF TGCGCCAGCAGCCCCCGCGGCGGCCGTAGCACAGATACGCAGTATTTT
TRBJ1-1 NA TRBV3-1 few CASSPSTANLGEAFF TGTGCCAGCAGCCCCTCGACGGCAAACCTAGGTGAAGCTTTCTTT